The source of this T cell receptor beta chain is a study of cytomegalovirus exposure and HLA in healthy donors. CDR1 and CDR2 (germline): GTSNPN, SVGIG (reference sequence). Losses at the gene ends were 5 bases for V and 4 bases for J; bases not matched to a gene: 2. This CDR3 region has 12 residues. The study, taken as a whole, reports: Later examination showed HLA-associated TCR beta chains had greater clonal expansion than equally common others.

Donors in the study were healthy people who gave bone marrow. As to this clone: Its antigen is as yet unknown.

Both 60 Vbeta primers and 13 Jbeta primers went into the PCR. Generated by immunoSEQ multiplex PCR, the TCRdb table keeps only in-frame clones and is missing some. The sample comprises under 200,000 clones, 71% of which are singletons, and over 2.5% rests with the top ten. Sequences were obtained from PBMCs. The sequence was collected from a woman in her twenties or thirties in good health and CMV-seronegative. This chain links TRBV30 with TRBJ2-1, with 7 bases that match TRBD1. For the CDR3, the DNA is TGTGCCTGGGACAGGGATTACAATGAGCAGTTCTTC. Amino acids: CAWDRDYNEQFF. Full variable domain (missing parts from reference TRBV30 and TRBJ2-1): SQTIHQWPATLVQPVGSPLSLECTVEGTSNPNLYWYRQAAGRGLQLLFYSVGIGQISSEVPQNLSASRPQDRQFILSSKKLLLSDSGFYLCAWDRDYNEQFFGPGTRLTVL.